Following are 16 T cell receptor beta chains from one sample sequenced in a study of blood T cell repertoires in COVID-19. Method: immunoSEQ multiplex PCR; TCRdb's copy keeps in-frame clones and lacks some. The sample consists of about 180,000 clones, more than 70% of them appearing once. The sequenced material came from peripheral blood. The receptors here all came from a person aged 65 to 79 with COVID-19, enrolled during active disease.

The V gene is TRBV7-6, the J gene TRBJ1-2; D might be TRBD1 (5 bases). This CDR3 is built from 14 residues. Between the trimmed V and J ends, which lost 2 bases and 6 bases, there was a span of 13 bases. From germline, CDR1 is SGHVS and CDR2 FNYEAQ. The CDR3 region has the DNA TGTGCCAGCAGCTTAACGGGGGACGGTGATGGCTACACCTTC. Protein product: CASSLTGDGDGYTF.

The V and J genes are TRBV11-3 and TRBJ2-1; 7 bases match TRBD1. This CDR3 region has 15 residues. After removal of 2 bases from V and 7 bases from J, the junction contained 8 bases not matched to a gene. Looked up from germline, CDR1 is SGHNT and CDR2 is YENEEA. The DNA of the CDR3 is TGTGCCAGCAGCTTATTCGGGACAGAGGATAATGAGCAGTTCTTC. This encodes CASSLFGTEDNEQFF.

The chain uses TRBV7-2 and TRBJ2-3; TRBD2 matches at 7 bases. Trimming took 3 bases from V and 2 from J; bases not matched to a gene: 5. CDR1 and CDR2 from the germline V gene are SGHTA and FQGNSA. The CDR3 has 15 amino acids. The CDR3 sequence is CASSFGLAVTDTQYF. CDR3 sequence (DNA): TGTGCCAGCAGCTTCGGCCTAGCGGTCACAGATACGCAGTATTTT.

The sample holds many counts of this clone. The CDR3 DNA reads as TGTGCCAGCAGTAAGGGGGCGGACTCCTATAATTCACCCCTCCACTTT. This encodes CASSKGADSYNSPLHF. This chain links TRBV28 with TRBJ1-6; 7 bases are shared with TRBD1. Germline trimming cut 5 bases from V and 0 bases from J; bases unmatched to any gene: 4. The CDR3 extends over 16 amino acids. Germline values: CDR1 MDHEN, CDR2 SYDVKM.

The rearrangement joins TRBV11-3 to TRBJ2-4; 9 bases map to TRBD2. This CDR3 is built from 15 residues. Per germline, CDR1 SGHNT and CDR2 YENEEA. With 6 bases clipped from V and 3 bases from J, the junction kept 6 bases outside the gene matches. The chain's CDR3 is CASSRASGDKNIQYF. For the CDR3, the DNA is TGTGCCAGCAGTCGGGCTAGCGGGGACAAAAACATTCAGTACTTC.

V usage is TRBV20-1 and J usage is TRBJ1-1; no definite D call. The CDR3 consists of 11 residues. Germline-derived CDR1 and CDR2 are DFQATT and SNEGSKA (reference sequence). V gave up 7 bases and J gave up 2 bases, with 8 bases separating them. The CDR3 bases are TGCAGTGGACTGCTAAACACTGAAGCTTTCTTT. As protein: CSGLLNTEAFF.

The rearrangement links TRBV7-2 to TRBJ2-7; 13 bases are shared with TRBD2. V gave up 5 bases and J gave up 3 bases; unmatched junction bases: 4. CDR1 SGHTA and CDR2 FQGNSA come from the germline V gene. The CDR3 has 15 amino acids. This CDR3 is CASSTGLAGVYEQYF. For the CDR3, the DNA is TGTGCCAGCAGCACCGGACTAGCGGGAGTCTACGAGCAGTACTTC.

The rearrangement links TRBV7-9 to TRBJ1-4, with 8 bases that match TRBD1. V shed 5 bases, J shed 2 bases, and the junction held 4 bases outside the gene matches. The CDR3 sequence is 15 residues long. Germline V lookup: CDR1 SEHNR, CDR2 FQNEAQ (reference sequence). The CDR3 nucleotides are TGTGCCAGCAGCAAGCGACAGGGGACTAATGAAAAACTGTTTTTT. This encodes CASSKRQGTNEKLFF.

The chain is built from TRBV12-3 or TRBV12-4 and TRBJ2-1; D may be TRBD2 (5 bases). The CDR3 has 12 residues. The V end lost 5 bases, the J end lost 9 bases, and 11 bases lay between the germline ends. CDR3 protein: CASSPRGTEQFF. In DNA form, the CDR3 reads TGTGCCAGCAGTCCCCGGGGAACTGAGCAGTTCTTC.

V gene TRBV7-2 combines with J gene TRBJ2-1, with TRBD2 matching over 11 bases. Losses at the gene ends were 5 bases for V and 6 bases for J; bases not matched to a gene: 12. The germline CDR1 and CDR2 sequences are SGHTA and FQGNSA. This CDR3 region has 17 residues. CDR3: CASSPATGTSGSNEQFF. In nucleotides, the CDR3 is TGTGCCAGCAGCCCCGCCACCGGGACTAGCGGAAGCAATGAGCAGTTCTTC.

This rearrangement joins TRBV28 to TRBJ2-1; D not resolved. The length of the CDR3 is 16 residues. Looked up from germline, CDR1 is MDHEN and CDR2 is SYDVKM. V shed 4 bases and J shed 1 base, with 14 bases lying between them. The CDR3, as DNA: TGTGCCAGCAGTTCCAGGCACTTTGGGTCCTACAATGAGCAGTTCTTC. Protein sequence: CASSSRHFGSYNEQFF.

The rearrangement links TRBV7-2 to TRBJ2-7, with D possibly TRBD2 on 6 matching bases. V dropped 0 bases and J dropped 6 bases, with 12 bases sitting between them. CDR3 size: 14 residues. Germline values: CDR1 SGHTA, CDR2 FQGNSA. CDR3 nucleotides: TGTGCCAGCAGCTTAGCGACATGGGGAGGCGAGCAGTACTTC. This translates into CASSLATWGGEQYF. The full variable domain, in which reference TRBV7-2 and TRBJ2-7 provide the parts outside the CDR3, is GAGVSQSPSNKVTEKGKDVELRCDPISGHTALYWYRQSLGQGLEFLIYFQGNSAPDKSGLPSDRFSAERTGGSVSTLTIQRTQQEDSAVYLCASSLATWGGEQYFGPGTRLTVT.

This sequence joins TRBV14 and TRBJ1-1; 7 nucleotides match TRBD1. J was trimmed by 0 bases and V by 4 bases; bases with no gene match: 5. The CDR3 covers 15 residues. Germline CDR1 and CDR2: SGHDN and FVKESK. CDR3 DNA sequence: TGTGCCAGCAGCCCACAGGGGTGGGTGAACACTGAAGCTTTCTTT. It is translated as CASSPQGWVNTEAFF.

The rearrangement links TRBV30 to TRBJ2-6; TRBD1 matches 7 bases. V dropped 2 bases and J dropped 2; count of bases not matched to a gene: 9. The CDR3 extends over 17 amino acids. Per germline, CDR1 GTSNPN and CDR2 SVGIG (reference sequence). The CDR3 is CAWSTGVLAPGANVLTF. CDR3 DNA: TGTGCCTGGAGTACAGGGGTCTTGGCGCCTGGGGCCAACGTCCTGACTTTC.

The J gene is TRBJ1-6, the V gene TRBV6-1; the match to TRBD1 covers 8 bases. Losses at the gene ends were 2 bases for V and 9 bases for J; bases not matched to a gene: 6. The CDR3 has 15 amino acids. Germline-derived CDR1 and CDR2 are MNHNS and SASEGT. In nucleotides, the CDR3 is TGTGCCAGCAGTGAAATTCAGGGGGCAGTTTCACCCCTCCACTTT. Translating gives CASSEIQGAVSPLHF.

The rearrangement links TRBV27 to TRBJ2-3; D remains ambiguous. The CDR3 loop spans 15 amino acids. Trimming stripped 3 bases from V and 1 base from J, with 11 bases between. From germline, CDR1 is MNHEY and CDR2 SMNVEV (reference sequence). The CDR3 here is CASSFLKLGTDTQYF. The CDR3 nucleotides are TGTGCCAGCAGTTTTCTCAAACTCGGCACAGATACGCAGTATTTT.